This T cell receptor (beta chain) was sequenced in a study of shared clonotypes between healthy human individuals. In the study overall: CD8 memory received one plate per donor, CD8 naive two, CD4 memory three and CD4 naive three.

Study-level points and caveats: Rarefaction gave evidence that sorted-subset sequencing remained incomplete despite large depth.

Remarks on this clone: The antigen is not known.

Clones were read by immunoSEQ multiplex PCR, and TCRdb kept only the in-frame ones, dropping some. The sample records roughly 1,600,000 clones, around 98.5% being singletons. J was trimmed by 5 bases and V by 6 bases; bases with no gene match: 17. This CDR3 region has 18 residues. Germline V lookup: CDR1 MDHEN, CDR2 SYDVKM. The TCR originated in a man younger than 45 in good health. Sequencing was carried out using naive CD4+ T cells sorted from blood. Subset noted: CD45RA+ positively selected. V usage is TRBV28 and J usage is TRBJ2-1; 9 positions match TRBD1. The CDR3: CASRGYRGLFMGHNEQFF. The CDR3, as DNA: TGTGCCAGCAGGGGTTACAGGGGGCTTTTCATGGGCCACAATGAGCAGTTCTTC.